This T cell receptor (beta chain) was captured in a study of CD8+ T cells in alopecia areata. Overall study: It was oral tofacitinib, at 5 to 10 mg twice daily, that treated patients received.

In each case, RNA was isolated and then reverse transcribed into cDNA as the sequencing template. The protocol was immunoSEQ multiplex PCR, while the TCRdb copy is restricted to in-frame clones and leaves out a portion. Of some 120,000 clones detected, under 60% appear once; the ten largest clones hold 12%. Study outcomes and limitations: When scalp samples are sequenced, resident alphabeta T cells of normal skin are also captured. Mice showed TCR sharing more clearly than patients did, possibly owing to HLA.

Stated treatment: oral pan-JAK inhibitor, 5-10 mg twice daily. Samples from alopecia areata patients were lesional scalp punch biopsies and peripheral blood. This clone was seen a few times. The antigen remains undetermined. The CDR3 is 17 residues long. In germline, CDR1 is MNHNS, CDR2 SASEGT. Trimming took 0 bases from V and 4 from J; bases not matched to a gene: 10. V and J are TRBV6-1 and TRBJ2-3, with 7 nucleotides matching TRBD1. The sequenced sample was CD8+ T cells sorted from blood, obtained at week 24, from a patient treated with tofacitinib. The clonotype comes from a human donor with alopecia areata. CDR3 nucleotides: TGTGCCAGCAGTGAAGCACAACAGGGGACCACCGCAGATACGCAGTATTTT. Protein: CASSEAQQGTTADTQYF.